This is a list of T cell receptor beta chains from one sample in a study of identical twins. TCRdb recomputed calls from the 5' RACE reads with MiXCR, one row per CDR3 protein. The table lists 410,000 or so distinct CDR3 sequences, about 18% of them singletons. Sequencing used naive T cells sorted from blood. These receptors were collected from a man aged 45-65 years in good health. Both conserved end residues are part of each CDR3. D genes are given only for firm matches. Expanded clones are given a class, and other clones once, few, many or no size at all.

D gene: TRBD1
J gene: TRBJ1-3
clone size: .
V gene: TRBV4-1
CDR3 protein: CASSTDRGTGNTIYF
CDR3 DNA: TGCGCCAGCAGTACAGACAGGGGTACGGGAAACACCATATATTTT

D gene: TRBD1
J gene: TRBJ1-1
clone size: many
V gene: TRBV6-5
CDR3 protein: CASSYRAGGNTEAFF
CDR3 DNA: TGTGCCAGCAGTTACAGGGCAGGGGGGAACACTGAAGCTTTCTTT

D gene: .
J gene: TRBJ2-1
clone size: .
V gene: TRBV7-9
CDR3 protein: CASSRSDRNNEQFF
CDR3 DNA: TGTGCCAGCAGCCGTAGCGACAGGAACAATGAGCAGTTCTTC

D gene: TRBD2
J gene: TRBJ2-7
clone size: .
V gene: TRBV12-3/TRBV12-4
CDR3 protein: CASSLRGRAHEQYF
CDR3 DNA: TGTGCCAGCAGTTTACGCGGGAGGGCCCACGAGCAGTACTTC

D gene: TRBD1
J gene: TRBJ2-7
clone size: .
V gene: TRBV6-2/TRBV6-3
CDR3 protein: CASGTAKGYEQYF
CDR3 DNA: TGTGCCAGCGGGACAGCTAAGGGCTACGAGCAGTACTTC

D gene: TRBD2
J gene: TRBJ2-3
clone size: few
V gene: TRBV28
CDR3 protein: CASSLQGLAGGPASTDTQYF
CDR3 DNA: TGTGCCAGCAGTTTACAGGGACTAGCGGGGGGGCCCGCTAGCACAGATACGCAGTATTTT

D gene: .
J gene: TRBJ2-5
clone size: many
V gene: TRBV28
CDR3 protein: CASSLPGGGETQYF
CDR3 DNA: TGTGCCAGCAGTTTACCCGGGGGCGGAGAGACCCAGTACTTC

D gene: TRBD2
J gene: TRBJ2-7
clone size: few
V gene: TRBV6-1
CDR3 protein: CASSEFGLARRRSSYEQYF
CDR3 DNA: TGTGCCAGCAGTGAATTCGGACTAGCGCGTCGTAGGAGCTCCTACGAGCAGTACTTC

D gene: TRBD2
J gene: TRBJ2-1
clone size: few
V gene: TRBV27
CDR3 protein: CASSLLWLAGGSYNEQFF
CDR3 DNA: TGTGCCAGCAGTTTATTGTGGCTAGCGGGGGGGTCCTACAATGAGCAGTTCTTC

D gene: .
J gene: TRBJ2-3
clone size: .
V gene: TRBV5-6
CDR3 protein: CASSSGAASGGSTDTQYF
CDR3 DNA: TGTGCCAGCAGCTCGGGGGCGGCCAGCGGAGGGAGCACAGATACGCAGTATTTT

D gene: TRBD1
J gene: TRBJ1-4
clone size: few
V gene: TRBV5-1
CDR3 protein: CASQADGTGDEKLFF
CDR3 DNA: TGCGCCAGCCAAGCAGACGGGACAGGGGATGAAAAACTGTTTTTT

D gene: .
J gene: TRBJ1-5
clone size: many
V gene: TRBV5-1
CDR3 protein: CASRPGTFEGTQHF
CDR3 DNA: TGCGCCAGCAGGCCCGGGACCTTCGAGGGGACCCAGCATTTT

D gene: TRBD2
J gene: TRBJ2-1
clone size: .
V gene: TRBV5-1
CDR3 protein: CASSLYSGGPYNEQFF
CDR3 DNA: TGCGCCAGCAGCTTATATAGCGGGGGCCCTTACAATGAGCAGTTCTTC

D gene: .
J gene: TRBJ2-1
clone size: .
V gene: TRBV5-6
CDR3 protein: CASSLGSGVFRNEQFF
CDR3 DNA: TGTGCCAGCAGCTTGGGGTCAGGGGTTTTTAGGAATGAGCAGTTCTTC

D gene: TRBD2
J gene: TRBJ2-3
clone size: .
V gene: TRBV4-1
CDR3 protein: CASSQGTSGGPLRTDTQYF
CDR3 DNA: TGCGCCAGCAGCCAAGGGACTAGCGGGGGGCCGTTACGCACAGATACGCAGTATTTT

D gene: TRBD1
J gene: TRBJ1-3
clone size: few
V gene: TRBV4-2
CDR3 protein: CASSQQQGSGNTIYF
CDR3 DNA: TGTGCCAGCAGCCAACAACAGGGGTCGGGAAACACCATATATTTT

D gene: .
J gene: TRBJ1-6
clone size: .
V gene: TRBV5-6
CDR3 protein: CASSLRQYNSPLHF
CDR3 DNA: TGTGCCAGCAGCTTACGACAGTATAATTCACCCCTCCACTTT

D gene: TRBD1
J gene: TRBJ2-1
clone size: many
V gene: TRBV28
CDR3 protein: CASSAPTGDGTYNEQFF
CDR3 DNA: TGTGCCAGCAGTGCGCCGACAGGGGATGGCACCTACAATGAGCAGTTCTTC

D gene: TRBD1
J gene: TRBJ2-3
clone size: .
V gene: TRBV7-9
CDR3 protein: CASSLEDRTQYF
CDR3 DNA: TGTGCCAGCAGCTTAGAGGACAGGACGCAGTATTTT

D gene: .
J gene: TRBJ2-5
clone size: many
V gene: TRBV18
CDR3 protein: CASSTRPKETQYF
CDR3 DNA: TGTGCCAGCTCAACCAGACCAAAAGAGACCCAGTACTTC

D gene: .
J gene: TRBJ2-7
clone size: .
V gene: TRBV6-1
CDR3 protein: CASRAPWGYEQYF
CDR3 DNA: TGTGCCAGCAGAGCCCCGTGGGGTTACGAGCAGTACTTC

D gene: .
J gene: TRBJ2-7
clone size: .
V gene: TRBV4-3
CDR3 protein: CASSQEGGPGEQYF
CDR3 DNA: TGCGCCAGCAGCCAAGAAGGGGGGCCAGGCGAGCAGTACTTC

D gene: .
J gene: TRBJ2-7
clone size: .
V gene: TRBV5-5
CDR3 protein: CASSSIPGRGLGYEQYF
CDR3 DNA: TGTGCCAGCAGCTCGATACCGGGACGGGGGTTGGGGTACGAGCAGTACTTC

D gene: .
J gene: TRBJ1-2
clone size: .
V gene: TRBV4-2
CDR3 protein: CASSQVMVGYGYTF
CDR3 DNA: TGTGCCAGCAGCCAAGTAATGGTAGGGTATGGCTACACCTTC

D gene: .
J gene: TRBJ1-2
clone size: few
V gene: TRBV20-1
CDR3 protein: CSARAGRTVGYTF
CDR3 DNA: TGCAGTGCCCGGGCGGGCAGGACTGTCGGCTACACCTTC

D gene: .
J gene: TRBJ2-1
clone size: .
V gene: TRBV18
CDR3 protein: CASSPPAVFNEQFF
CDR3 DNA: TGTGCCAGCTCACCACCGGCAGTCTTCAATGAGCAGTTCTTC

D gene: TRBD1
J gene: TRBJ2-2
clone size: .
V gene: TRBV24-1
CDR3 protein: CATSDFRGTGNTGELFF
CDR3 DNA: TGTGCCACCAGTGATTTTCGGGGGACAGGGAACACCGGGGAGCTGTTTTTT

D gene: .
J gene: TRBJ1-4
clone size: .
V gene: TRBV25-1
CDR3 protein: CASSAPDSSNEKLFF
CDR3 DNA: TGTGCCAGCAGTGCCCCGGACAGCTCTAATGAAAAACTGTTTTTT

D gene: TRBD1
J gene: TRBJ2-1
clone size: few
V gene: TRBV4-3
CDR3 protein: CASSLDRANYNEQFF
CDR3 DNA: TGCGCCAGCAGCCTGGACAGGGCTAACTACAATGAGCAGTTCTTC

D gene: .
J gene: TRBJ2-7
clone size: many
V gene: TRBV29-1
CDR3 protein: CSVVGQGGSYEQYF
CDR3 DNA: TGCAGCGTTGTTGGGCAGGGAGGCTCCTACGAGCAGTACTTC

D gene: TRBD1
J gene: TRBJ2-7
clone size: many
V gene: TRBV7-8
CDR3 protein: CASSADRGHEQYF
CDR3 DNA: TGTGCCAGCAGCGCGGACAGGGGTCACGAGCAGTACTTC

D gene: .
J gene: TRBJ2-7
clone size: many
V gene: TRBV10-2
CDR3 protein: CASSESARDYEQYF
CDR3 DNA: TGCGCCAGCAGTGAGTCGGCCAGGGACTACGAGCAGTACTTC

D gene: TRBD1
J gene: TRBJ2-3
clone size: many
V gene: TRBV5-6
CDR3 protein: CASSPRTGDTQYF
CDR3 DNA: TGTGCCAGCAGCCCCCGGACAGGGGATACGCAGTATTTT

D gene: .
J gene: TRBJ2-1
clone size: .
V gene: TRBV6-2/TRBV6-3
CDR3 protein: CASSHVILSYNEQFF
CDR3 DNA: TGTGCCAGCAGCCACGTTATCCTATCCTACAATGAGCAGTTCTTC

D gene: TRBD2
J gene: TRBJ2-5
clone size: .
V gene: TRBV20-1
CDR3 protein: CSAQLGRGQETQYF
CDR3 DNA: TGCAGTGCTCAACTTGGGCGGGGGCAAGAGACCCAGTACTTC

D gene: .
J gene: TRBJ2-5
clone size: .
V gene: TRBV6-1
CDR3 protein: CASSRTLSAEAQYF
CDR3 DNA: TGTGCCAGCAGTCGGACGCTCTCAGCGGAGGCCCAGTACTTC

D gene: .
J gene: TRBJ2-3
clone size: .
V gene: TRBV29-1
CDR3 protein: CSAVESTDTQYF
CDR3 DNA: TGCAGCGCCGTGGAGAGCACAGATACGCAGTATTTT

D gene: .
J gene: TRBJ2-2
clone size: once
V gene: TRBV27
CDR3 protein: CASSLWYGQPNTGELFF
CDR3 DNA: TGTGCCAGCAGTTTATGGTACGGACAGCCGAACACCGGGGAGCTGTTTTTT

D gene: TRBD1
J gene: TRBJ1-5
clone size: many
V gene: TRBV5-1
CDR3 protein: CASSLGQENQPQHF
CDR3 DNA: TGCGCCAGCAGCCTGGGACAGGAGAATCAGCCCCAGCATTTT

D gene: .
J gene: TRBJ2-1
clone size: .
V gene: TRBV5-1
CDR3 protein: CASSLVGSNEQFF
CDR3 DNA: TGCGCCAGCAGCTTGGTGGGAAGCAATGAGCAGTTCTTC

D gene: TRBD1
J gene: TRBJ2-7
clone size: .
V gene: TRBV12-3/TRBV12-4
CDR3 protein: CASSSTGVLHEQYF
CDR3 DNA: TGTGCCAGCAGTAGTACAGGGGTGCTTCACGAGCAGTACTTC

D gene: TRBD2
J gene: TRBJ2-4
clone size: .
V gene: TRBV7-8
CDR3 protein: CASSTLSGGAHNIQYF
CDR3 DNA: TGTGCCAGCAGCACTCTTAGCGGGGGGGCGCATAACATTCAGTACTTC

D gene: TRBD1
J gene: TRBJ2-5
clone size: many
V gene: TRBV5-1
CDR3 protein: CASSAAPGQQETQYF
CDR3 DNA: TGCGCCAGCAGCGCCGCACCGGGACAGCAAGAGACCCAGTACTTC